The rows below give T cell receptor beta chains drawn from one sample of a study of blood T cell repertoires in COVID-19. Assay used: immunoSEQ multiplex PCR; TCRdb lists only in-frame clones, some missing. This table has around 120,000 clones, about four fifths appearing once. Sample: peripheral blood. These receptors all stem from a woman older than 75 with acute or convalescent COVID-19. The CDR3 runs from the conserved cysteine through the conserved F or W. Fields, in order: D gene, J gene, clone size, CDR3 length, V gene, CDR3 protein, CDR3 DNA. D genes are given only for firm matches. The size of a clone is reported for some rows only, either as once, few or many, or as a class for expanded clones.

>TRBD1|TRBJ1-5|few|14|TRBV3-1/TRBV3-2
CASSRDRGSSPQHF
TGTGCCAGCAGCCGGGACAGGGGTTCGTCGCCCCAGCATTTT
>NA|TRBJ2-2|NA|17|TRBV6-2/TRBV6-3
CASSSGLALANTGELFF
TGTGCCAGCAGTTCCGGTCTAGCGCTCGCGAACACCGGGGAGCTGTTTTTT
>TRBD1|TRBJ2-1|NA|14|TRBV23-1
CASSARTGENEQFF
TGCGCCAGCAGCGCTCGGACAGGGGAGAATGAGCAGTTCTTC
>NA|TRBJ2-5|NA|14|TRBV5-4
CASSYYTSFGTQYF
TGTGCCAGCAGCTACTACACTAGTTTCGGGACCCAGTACTTC
>NA|TRBJ1-5|NA|16|TRBV18
CASSPLQTNSNQPQHF
TGTGCCAGCTCACCACTACAGACCAATAGCAATCAGCCCCAGCATTTT
>TRBD2|TRBJ2-7|NA|15|TRBV7-2
CASSSGTSGLYEQYF
TGTGCCAGCAGTTCAGGGACTAGCGGGCTGTACGAGCAGTACTTC
>TRBD1|TRBJ1-5|NA|18|TRBV6-2/TRBV6-3
CASSRDRVRAAGPQPQHF
TGTGCCAGCAGTAGAGACAGGGTGCGGGCTGCGGGACCGCAGCCCCAGCATTTT
>TRBD2|TRBJ2-7|NA|14|TRBV10-2
CASSVGTTGYEQYF
TGCGCCAGCAGTGTCGGGACTACCGGCTACGAGCAGTACTTC
>TRBD2|TRBJ2-1|NA|16|TRBV5-1
CASSLAASGSWNEQFF
TGCGCCAGCAGCTTGGCCGCTAGCGGGAGCTGGAATGAGCAGTTCTTC
>NA|TRBJ1-2|NA|13|TRBV9
CASSTLGGLGYTF
TGTGCCAGCAGCACTTTGGGGGGGCTTGGCTACACCTTC
>TRBD1|TRBJ1-6|NA|16|TRBV5-4
CASSERQGGPNSPLHF
TGTGCCAGCAGCGAGCGACAGGGGGGCCCCAATTCACCCCTCCACTTT
>NA|TRBJ1-1|NA|14|TRBV12-5
CASGLSPPNTEAFF
TGTGCTAGTGGTTTGAGCCCCCCGAACACTGAAGCTTTCTTT
>TRBD1|TRBJ2-7|NA|14|TRBV2
CASKTGTGEAEQYF
TGTGCCAGCAAGACCGGGACAGGGGAGGCCGAGCAGTACTTC
>NA|TRBJ1-5|NA|17|TRBV4-1
CASSQEQSDYSNQPQHF
TGCGCCAGCAGCCAAGAACAGAGCGACTATAGCAATCAGCCCCAGCATTTT
>NA|TRBJ2-3|NA|13|TRBV28
CASGRQATDTQYF
TGTGCCAGCGGTCGGCAGGCTACAGATACGCAGTATTTT
>TRBD1|TRBJ2-2|NA|16|TRBV27
CASRETGTGAPGELFF
TGTGCCAGCAGGGAAACCGGGACAGGGGCCCCCGGGGAGCTGTTTTTT
>NA|TRBJ1-2|NA|14|TRBV7-2
CASSFPAGVGGYTF
TGTGCCAGCAGCTTCCCCGCGGGGGTTGGTGGCTACACCTTC
>NA|TRBJ1-1|NA|16|TRBV9
CASSVAAVGQGTEAFF
TGTGCCAGCAGCGTAGCAGCGGTCGGGCAGGGGACTGAAGCTTTCTTT